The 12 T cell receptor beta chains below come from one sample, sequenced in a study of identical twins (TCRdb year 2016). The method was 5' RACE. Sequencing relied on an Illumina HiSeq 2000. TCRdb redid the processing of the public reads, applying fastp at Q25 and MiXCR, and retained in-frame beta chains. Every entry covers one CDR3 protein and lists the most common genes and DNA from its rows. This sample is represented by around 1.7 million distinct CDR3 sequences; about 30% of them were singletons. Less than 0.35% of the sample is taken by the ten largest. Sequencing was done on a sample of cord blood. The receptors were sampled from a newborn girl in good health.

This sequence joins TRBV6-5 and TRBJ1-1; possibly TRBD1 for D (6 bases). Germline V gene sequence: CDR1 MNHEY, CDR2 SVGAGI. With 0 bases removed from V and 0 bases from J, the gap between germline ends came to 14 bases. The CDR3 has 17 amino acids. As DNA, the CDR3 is TGTGCCAGCAGTTACTCACAACGGGGGGCTTTGAACACTGAAGCTTTCTTT. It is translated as CASSYSQRGALNTEAFF.

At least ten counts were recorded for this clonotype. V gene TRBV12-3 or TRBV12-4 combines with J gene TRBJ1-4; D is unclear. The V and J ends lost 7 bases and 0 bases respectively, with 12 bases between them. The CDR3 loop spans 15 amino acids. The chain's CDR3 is CASTQGSSTNEKLFF. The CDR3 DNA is TGTGCCAGCACCCAAGGGAGTTCAACTAATGAAAAACTGTTTTTT.

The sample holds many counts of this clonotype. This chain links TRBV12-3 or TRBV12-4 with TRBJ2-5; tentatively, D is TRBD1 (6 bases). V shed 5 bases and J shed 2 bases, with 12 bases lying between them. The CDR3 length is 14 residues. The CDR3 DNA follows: TGTGCCAGCAGTGAACAGGGAATACAAGAGACCCAGTACTTC. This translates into CASSEQGIQETQYF.

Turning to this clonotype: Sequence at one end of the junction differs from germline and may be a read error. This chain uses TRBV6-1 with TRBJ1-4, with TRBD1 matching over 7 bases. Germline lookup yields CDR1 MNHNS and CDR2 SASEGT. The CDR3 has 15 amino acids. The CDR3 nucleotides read TGTGCCAGCTCGGGACAGCCTCAAGGAGGTGAAGAACTGTTTTTT. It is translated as CASSGQPQGGEELFF.

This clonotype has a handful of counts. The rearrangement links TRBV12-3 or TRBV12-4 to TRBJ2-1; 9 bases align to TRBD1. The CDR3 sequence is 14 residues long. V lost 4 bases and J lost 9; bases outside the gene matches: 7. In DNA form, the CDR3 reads TGTGCCAGCAGTTCGGGGACAGGGACCAGTGAGCAGTTCTTC. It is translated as CASSSGTGTSEQFF.

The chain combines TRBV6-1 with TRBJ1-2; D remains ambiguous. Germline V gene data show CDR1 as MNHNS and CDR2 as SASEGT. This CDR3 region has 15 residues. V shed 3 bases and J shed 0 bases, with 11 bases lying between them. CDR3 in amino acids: CASSEAGGANYGYTF. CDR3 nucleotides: TGTGCCAGCAGTGAGGCAGGAGGAGCTAACTATGGCTACACCTTC.

CDR3 amino acids: CSARDLSGNTEAFF. CDR3 coding DNA: TGCAGTGCTAGAGATCTGTCAGGGAACACTGAAGCTTTCTTT. This chain links TRBV20-1 with TRBJ1-1; D unclear. This CDR3 contains 14 residues. Germline CDR1 and CDR2: DFQATT and SNEGSKA (reference sequence). Trimming took off 0 bases at V and 1 base at J, with 9 bases between the two ends.

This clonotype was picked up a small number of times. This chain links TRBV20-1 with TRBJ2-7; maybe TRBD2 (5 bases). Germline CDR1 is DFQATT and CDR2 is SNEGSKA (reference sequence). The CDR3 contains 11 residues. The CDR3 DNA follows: TGCACCTCTAGCCCCCCCTACGAGCAGTACTTC. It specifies CTSSPPYEQYF.

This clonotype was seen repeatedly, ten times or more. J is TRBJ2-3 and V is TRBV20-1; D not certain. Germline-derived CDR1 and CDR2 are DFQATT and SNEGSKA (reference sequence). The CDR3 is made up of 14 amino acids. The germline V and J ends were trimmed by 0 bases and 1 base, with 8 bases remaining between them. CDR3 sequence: CSARDRRRTDTQYF. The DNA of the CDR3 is TGCAGTGCTAGAGACCGACGGCGCACAGATACGCAGTATTTT.

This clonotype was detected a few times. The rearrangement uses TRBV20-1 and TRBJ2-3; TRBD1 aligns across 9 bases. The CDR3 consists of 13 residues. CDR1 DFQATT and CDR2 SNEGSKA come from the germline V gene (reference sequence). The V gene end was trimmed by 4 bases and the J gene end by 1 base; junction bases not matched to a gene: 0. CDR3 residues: CSANRGRTDTQYF. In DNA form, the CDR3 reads TGCAGTGCTAACAGGGGGCGCACAGATACGCAGTATTTT.

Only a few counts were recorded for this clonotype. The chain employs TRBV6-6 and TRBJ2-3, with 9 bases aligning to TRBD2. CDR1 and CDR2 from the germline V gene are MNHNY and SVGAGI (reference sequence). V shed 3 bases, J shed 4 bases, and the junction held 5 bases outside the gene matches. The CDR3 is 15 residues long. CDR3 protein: CASSYWGGRADTQYF. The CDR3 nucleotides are TGTGCCAGCAGTTATTGGGGCGGGAGGGCAGATACGCAGTATTTT.

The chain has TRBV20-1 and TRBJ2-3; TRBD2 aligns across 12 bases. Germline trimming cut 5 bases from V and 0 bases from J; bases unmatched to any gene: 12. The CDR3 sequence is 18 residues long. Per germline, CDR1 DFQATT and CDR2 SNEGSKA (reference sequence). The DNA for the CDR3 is TGCAGTGCTCTACGGACTAGCGGGGCCACCACTAGCACAGATACGCAGTATTTT. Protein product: CSALRTSGATTSTDTQYF.